This TCR beta chain derives from a study of blood T cell repertoires in COVID-19. About the research overall: Both acute and convalescent COVID-19 samples were obtained from the United States, Italy and Spain. T cells, B-cell-depleted T cells, or PBMCs provided the cDNA or gDNA that served as material.

With regard to this clone: This same CDR3 is encoded by further DNA sequences in the sample.

In the original analysis: Counts of nucleated cells, estimated from reference gene primer amplification, were obtained. Sequencing was performed with immunoSEQ multiplex PCR; in TCRdb, only in-frame clones are kept and a portion is missing. The DNA was the basis for D and trimming; V, J and clone size are from that table. The table has some 220,000 clones, about 79% seen once; the top ten hold roughly 10%. Sequenced input: peripheral blood. The sequence derives from a man aged 45-65 years with active or convalescent COVID-19.

Here the CDR3 reads CASSLRTGNTEAFF. The CDR3 DNA follows: TGTGCCAGCAGCCTACGGACAGGGAACACTGAAGCTTTCTTT. This chain connects TRBV7-2 to TRBJ1-1; the match to TRBD1 covers 7 bases. CDR3 length equals 14 residues. Germline V CDR1 and CDR2: SGHTA, FQGNSA. Germline trimming cut 5 bases from V and 1 base from J; bases unmatched to any gene: 4. The whole variable domain, filled in from reference TRBV7-2 and TRBJ1-1, reads GAGVSQSPSNKVTEKGKDVELRCDPISGHTALYWYRQSLGQGLEFLIYFQGNSAPDKSGLPSDRFSAERTGGSVSTLTIQRTQQEDSAVYLCASSLRTGNTEAFFGQGTRLTVV.